This TCR beta chain was captured in a study of CD8 T cells in Susac syndrome (dated by TCRdb to between 2019 and 2020). Regarding the complete study: Of the Susac syndrome patients who were sequenced, more than five had clinically active disease and about 8 were in clinical remission. Susac syndrome patients were therapy-naive, on corticosteroids (some also receiving IVIg), or on IVIg alone at blood withdrawal. The study used repertoire sequencing to test whether antigen drove CD8+ T cell activation and differentiation in Susac syndrome.

Peripheral blood CD8+ and CD4+ T cells from healthy donors, Susac syndrome patients and multiple sclerosis patients were profiled using high-throughput TCR beta sequencing. The Susac syndrome patients fulfilled recently defined diagnostic criteria for definite or probable disease. Bulk CD8+ and CD4+ T cells were purified by magnetic negative isolation, while CD8+ TEMRA cells were enriched using FACS. Blood was collected in EDTA tubes and processed within 24 hours, with PBMCs isolated through density gradient centrifugation. PBMCs intended for TCR sequencing were cryopreserved in liquid nitrogen and thawed later in a water bath at 37 degrees C. Purity of sorted or isolated CD4+, CD8+ and CD8+ TEMRA cells was at least 90%. CDR1 SGHTA and CDR2 FQGNSA were looked up in the germline V gene. The CDR3 contains 12 residues, cysteine and phenylalanine counted. This entry keeps only the CDR3 DNA: 36 bases, framed from base 1. V is pared back by 5 bases and J by 4 bases, with 8 bases lying between the germline termini.

On this clonotype itself: What this receptor recognizes is not known. Base-call qualities are not available, and no considerably larger clone is one nucleotide away.

RNA was extracted with the RNeasy kit and roughly 0.5 to 1 ug was reverse transcribed using random hexamers. The immunoSEQ multiplex PCR assay, covering 54 Vbeta and 13 Jbeta segments, was used to amplify TCR beta CDR3 regions. Bias from PCR amplification was corrected by using a synthetic template baseline for primer optimization and for computational correction. As for how the authors treated the data: Reads were annotated to V, D and J genes according to IMGT and were analyzed with immunoSEQ Analyzer, with only productive sequences retained. To calculate clonality, Shannon entropy was normalized by log2 of the number of productive unique sequences and then subtracted from one. For each patient and control, public and private clones were evaluated among the 100 most prevalent clones. Clones were defined as Susac-specific when absent from the healthy and MS cohorts, from 1,000 to 1,100 published viral clones and from other ImmuneACCESS disease sequences. TCRdb took the public reads, trimmed them with fastp at Q25, ran MiXCR for clone calling and kept in-frame beta chains. CDR3 protein duplicates are merged, each entry listing the most common genes and DNA. What appears here as the V and J calls and clone size reflects TCRdb's work, not the paper's. The sample table holds approximately 190,000 distinct CDR3 sequences, of which nearly 97% were seen once. The leading ten clones occupy approximately 0.1% of the sample.

The investigation overall reported the following: The TCR sequencing and HLA analysis was acknowledged to have included a relatively small number of individuals. No clonal expansion was detected in the CD4+ T cell repertoire of Susac syndrome patients.

The receptor chain draws on TRBV7-2 and TRBJ2-5; the D segment cannot be called with confidence. The sequence was collected from a human donor with Susac syndrome. Sequenced material: CD4+ T cells from PBMCs. For the CDR3, the sequence is CASSRGGETQYF. Read as DNA, the sequence is TGTGCCAGCAGCCGCGGCGGAGAGACCCAGTACTTC.